The entry below describes one T cell receptor beta chain. This sample was taken from a study of blood T cell repertoires in COVID-19. Recruited during active infection, patients (from Seattle) were subsequently followed longitudinally. Original processing notes: From reference gene primer amplification, estimates of nucleated cell counts were derived. The protocol was immunoSEQ multiplex PCR, while the TCRdb copy is restricted to in-frame clones and leaves out a portion. For V, J and clone size, that table is used; D and trimming come from the DNA. The sample contains 65,000 to 70,000 clones, approximately 86% of which appear only once. Trimming cost V 2 bases and J 10 bases; bases outside gene matches: 11. CDR3 length: 16 residues. CDR1 MNHEY and CDR2 SVGAGI come from the germline V gene.

The V call is TRBV6-5, the J call TRBJ2-1, with 10 bases aligning to TRBD2. This receptor was obtained from a man between 40 and 49 years old with COVID-19, enrolled during active disease. Sequences were obtained from peripheral blood. The CDR3 DNA reads TGTGCCAGCAGTTACCCTTCTAAAGCGGGGGGGGGCGAGCAGTTCTTC. Protein sequence: CASSYPSKAGGGEQFF.